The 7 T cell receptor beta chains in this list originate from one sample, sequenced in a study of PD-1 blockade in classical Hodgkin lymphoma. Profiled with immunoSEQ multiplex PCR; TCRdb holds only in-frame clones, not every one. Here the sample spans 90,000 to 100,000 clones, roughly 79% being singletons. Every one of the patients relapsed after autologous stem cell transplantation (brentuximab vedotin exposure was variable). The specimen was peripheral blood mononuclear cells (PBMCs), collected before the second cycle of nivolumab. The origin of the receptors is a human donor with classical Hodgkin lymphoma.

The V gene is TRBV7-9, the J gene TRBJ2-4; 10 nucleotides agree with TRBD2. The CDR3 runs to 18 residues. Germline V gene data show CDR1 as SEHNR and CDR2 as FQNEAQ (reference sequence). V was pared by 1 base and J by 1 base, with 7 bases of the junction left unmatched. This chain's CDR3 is CASSLGTSGRGAKNIQYF. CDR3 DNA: TGTGCCAGCAGCTTAGGGACTAGCGGTCGAGGGGCCAAAAACATTCAGTACTTC.

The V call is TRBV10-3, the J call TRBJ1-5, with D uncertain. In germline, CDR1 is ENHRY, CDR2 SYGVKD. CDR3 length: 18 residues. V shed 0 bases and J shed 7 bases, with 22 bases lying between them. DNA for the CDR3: TGTGCCATCAGTGAGTCGACTGCGGGCCCCGACGCGATGCAGCCCCAGCATTTT. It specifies CAISESTAGPDAMQPQHF.

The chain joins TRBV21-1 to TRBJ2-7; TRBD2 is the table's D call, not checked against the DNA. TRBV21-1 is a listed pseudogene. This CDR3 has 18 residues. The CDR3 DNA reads TGTGCCAGCAGCAAAGGCGGTACTCCGGGACTACCATGCTACGAGCAGTACTTC. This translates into CASSKGGTPGLPCYEQYF.

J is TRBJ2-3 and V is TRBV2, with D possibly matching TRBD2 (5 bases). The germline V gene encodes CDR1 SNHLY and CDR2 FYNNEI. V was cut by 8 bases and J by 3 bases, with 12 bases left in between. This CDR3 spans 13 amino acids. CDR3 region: CASRGLMTDTQYF. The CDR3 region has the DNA TGTGCCAGCCGGGGATTGATGACAGATACGCAGTATTTT.

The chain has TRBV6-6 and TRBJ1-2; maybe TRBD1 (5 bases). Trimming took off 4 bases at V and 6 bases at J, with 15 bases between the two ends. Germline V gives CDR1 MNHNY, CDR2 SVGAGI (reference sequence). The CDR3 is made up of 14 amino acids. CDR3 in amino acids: CASSSPRGWDGYTF. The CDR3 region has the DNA TGTGCCAGCAGTTCCCCTCGGGGGTGGGATGGCTACACCTTC.

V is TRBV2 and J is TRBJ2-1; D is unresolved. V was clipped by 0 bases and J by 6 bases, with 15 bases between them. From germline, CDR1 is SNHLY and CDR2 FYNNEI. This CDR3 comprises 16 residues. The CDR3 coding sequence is TGTGCCAGCAGTGAAGCGCTTGTACAACCGCCCAATGAGCAGTTCTTC. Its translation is CASSEALVQPPNEQFF.

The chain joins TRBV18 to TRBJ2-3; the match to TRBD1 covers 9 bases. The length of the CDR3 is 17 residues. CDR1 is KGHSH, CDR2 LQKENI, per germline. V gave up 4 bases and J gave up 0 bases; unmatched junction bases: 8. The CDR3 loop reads CASSQQGAFSSTDTQYF. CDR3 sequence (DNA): TGTGCCAGCTCACAACAGGGGGCCTTCTCTAGCACAGATACGCAGTATTTT.